This T cell receptor beta chain was documented in a study of blood T cells in healthy people across ages. Study observations and caveats: Donors of long life had a larger count of naive CD4+ cells and greater diversity than aged donors. Not knowing donor CMV status may have confounded expanded clonotype changes. Getting older went along with TCR beta diversity per million T cells dropping roughly linearly.

Looked up from germline, CDR1 is SGHDN and CDR2 is FVKESK. J was trimmed by 0 bases and V by 2 bases; bases with no gene match: 7. The CDR3 runs to 17 residues. In regard to this clonotype: The antigen is undetermined.

Primed by a sample-barcoded 5' primer and a J-beta primer mix, a second PCR proceeded for roughly 6 to 12 cycles. Using its own MiXCR run on the 5' RACE reads, TCRdb lists one record per CDR3 protein. The data contain about 620,000 distinct CDR3 sequences, more than 45% of them seen just once; the ten biggest clones take up roughly 14%. No fewer than 5 micrograms of total RNA were isolated from every sample. This TCR derives from a woman at least 80 years old in good health. Sequencing used blood. The genes are TRBV14 and TRBJ2-4; TRBD1 matches 7 bases. DNA for the CDR3: TGTGCCAGCAGCCAACAACAGGGGCACCTAGCCAAAAACATTCAGTACTTC. Translating gives CASSQQQGHLAKNIQYF. Based on the CDR3 plus reference TRBV14 and TRBJ2-4, the full variable domain is EAGVTQFPSHSVIEKGQTVTLRCDPISGHDNLYWYRRVMGKEIKFLLHFVKESKQDESGMPNNRFLAERTGGTYSTLKVQPAELEDSGVYFCASSQQQGHLAKNIQYFGAGTRLSVL.